This TCR beta chain was recovered during a study of CD8 T cells in ankylosing spondylitis. This clonotype was recorded at least ten times. Antigen: not known. TCRdb reprocessed the 5' RACE reads via MiXCR and lists one record per CDR3 protein. The data contain 150,000 to 200,000 distinct CDR3 sequences, about 20% of them seen just once; the ten biggest clones take up around 4%. V lost 5 bases to trimming and J lost 10 bases; unmatched junction nucleotides: 12. Germline CDR1 KGHDR, CDR2 SFDVKD. The CDR3 runs to 16 residues. Findings and caveats of the study: Disease-linked clones proved CD8+ and comparatively uncommon in peripheral blood. There was reportedly significant enrichment of clones that were disease-linked in matched ankylosing spondylitis synovial fluid. A motif of under 10 highly homologous TCR beta variants was seen as apparently characteristic of ankylosing spondylitis blood.

Sample: blood, either unsorted or a sorted T cell fraction (not recorded which). The sequence was collected from a male donor between 10 and 30 years old with ankylosing spondylitis or in good health (not recorded which). This sequence joins TRBV24-1 and TRBJ2-1, with 11 bases lining up with TRBD1. As DNA, the CDR3 is TGTGCCACCAGTGCCCTAGCCGGGACAGGGGGACGCGAGCAGTTCTTC. Translating gives CATSALAGTGGREQFF.